A single sample is the source of the 4 T cell receptor beta chains below, sequenced in a study of cytomegalovirus exposure and HLA in healthy donors. Primers: 60 Vbeta forward and 13 Jbeta reverse. The protocol was immunoSEQ multiplex PCR, while the TCRdb copy is restricted to in-frame clones and leaves out a portion. The repertoire has approximately 210,000 clones, about 80% of them found once; the top ten carry around 0.99%. Sample: PBMCs. These receptors all come from a middle-aged woman in good health and CMV-seronegative.

The chain uses TRBV29-1 and TRBJ1-3; no definite D call. The germline V and J ends were trimmed by 7 bases and 0 bases, with 10 bases remaining between them. The CDR3 runs 13 residues. In germline, CDR1 is SQVTM, CDR2 ANQGSEA. As DNA, the CDR3 is TGCAGCGCCTCCGAGAGCTCTGGAAACACCATATATTTT. It codes for CSASESSGNTIYF.

This clone was counted between two and nine times. The chain links TRBV14 to TRBJ2-1; 9 bases align to TRBD1. CDR1 is SGHDN, CDR2 FVKESK, per germline. This CDR3 spans 14 amino acids. Trimming cost V 2 bases and J 6 bases; bases outside gene matches: 2. CDR3: CASSQQQGANEQFF. DNA for the CDR3: TGTGCCAGCAGCCAACAACAGGGGGCCAATGAGCAGTTCTTC.

The gene calls are TRBV9 and TRBJ1-1; D is unclear. This CDR3 is 12 amino acids long. Germline assignment: CDR1 SGDLS and CDR2 YYNGEE. Trimming pared 7 bases from V and 1 base from J, leaving 8 bases between. The DNA for the CDR3 is TGTGCCAGCCCCCCCAAGAACACTGAAGCTTTCTTT. This sequence encodes CASPPKNTEAFF.

The chain carries TRBV28 and TRBJ2-7; 10 nucleotides match TRBD2. CDR3 size: 15 residues. CDR1 MDHEN and CDR2 SYDVKM come from the germline V gene. V shed 3 bases, J shed 6 bases, and the junction held 8 bases outside the gene matches. The CDR3 DNA is TGTGCCAGCAGTTTTTCGGCTAGCGGGAGCTCCGAGCAGTACGTC. This codes for CASSFSASGSSEQYV.